The following is a T cell receptor beta chain sequence with its context. The antigen is not known. J lost 12 bases, V lost 7 bases, and 15 bases had no gene match. There are 13 residues in the CDR3. The germline V gene has CDR1 SEHNR and CDR2 FQNEAQ (reference sequence). The data originate from a study of vaccination and CD4 T cells after COVID-19. Sample time point: late sampling 161 to 241 days after vaccination in a few convalescent patients. Noted treatment: roughly 11-day PBMC culture with coronavirus spike peptide pools or control peptides (ViraFEST assay). Cultured CD4+ T cells had their DNA profiled by the Oncomine TCR Beta short-read assay. A single record per CDR3 protein comes from TCRdb applying MiXCR to the PCR reads. The data hold about 22,000 distinct CDR3 sequences, with 46% observed a single time.

The source of this sequence is a human donor who had recovered from COVID-19. The genes are TRBV7-9 and TRBJ2-7; 7 bases map to TRBD2. The sample consisted of CD4+ T cells from blood, cultured in vitro, taken about 7 months after SARS-CoV-2 vaccination. The CDR3 region is CASTEAGAGLLYF. For the CDR3, the DNA is TGTGCCAGCACCGAGGCGGGAGCGGGCCTTCTGTACTTC.